This entry lists 23 T cell receptor beta chains sequenced from one sample in a study of control samples from healthy donors and cancer patients. The repertoire was sequenced with immunoSEQ multiplex PCR; TCRdb's copy has only in-frame clones and lacks some. The sample contains 200,000 or so clones, around 94% of which appear only once. The sequenced sample was blood. The receptors originated from a man in his fifties or sixties in good health.

The chain employs TRBV4-3 and TRBJ2-6; a weak D match, TRBD2 (5 bases). The CDR3 covers 16 residues. The V gene lost 3 bases and the J gene lost 2 bases, with 11 bases spanning the gap. Germline values: CDR1 LGHNA, CDR2 YSLEER. CDR3 loop: CASSQGEGTGANVLTF. DNA of the CDR3: TGCGCCAGCAGCCAGGGAGAGGGAACTGGGGCCAACGTCCTGACTTTC.

The chain combines TRBV28 with TRBJ1-5; D possibly corresponds to TRBD1 (6 bases). Trimming removed 4 bases at V and 6 bases at J, with 13 bases between. The CDR3 consists of 14 residues. Germline-derived CDR1 and CDR2 are MDHEN and SYDVKM. CDR3 sequence: CASSSGGGSQPQHF. For the CDR3, the DNA is TGTGCCAGCAGTTCCGGGGGCGGTAGTCAGCCCCAGCATTTT.

This clone was seen just once. The chain combines TRBV6-5 with TRBJ1-4; unclear D gene. The CDR3 sequence is 13 residues long. CDR1 and CDR2 (germline): MNHEY, SVGAGI. The V end was cut by 1 base, the J end by 8 bases, with 8 bases between. The CDR3 DNA reads as TGTGCCAGCAGTTACTTGGGCCTCGAAAAACTGTTTTTT. Its translation: CASSYLGLEKLFF.

The chain employs TRBV7-9 and TRBJ2-1, with 9 bases aligning to TRBD2. Germline V CDR1 and CDR2: SEHNR, FQNEAQ (reference sequence). J was trimmed by 10 bases and V by 5 bases; bases with no gene match: 15. The CDR3 extends over 16 amino acids. The CDR3 DNA is TGTGCCAGCAGCCCCGGGGGGAGCGGGGGGTTCTTGGAGCAGTTCTTC. It yields the protein CASSPGGSGGFLEQFF.

The rearrangement links TRBV7-2 to TRBJ1-6; D not resolved. The ends were cut back, 6 bases at V and 10 bases at J, with 13 bases in the middle. The CDR3 is 13 amino acids. CDR1 is SGHTA and CDR2 is FQGNSA in the germline V gene. The CDR3 region is CASRFALDSPLHF. CDR3 DNA sequence: TGTGCCAGCAGATTTGCGCTGGACTCACCCCTCCACTTT.

A single count supports this clone. This rearrangement joins TRBV9 to TRBJ2-3, with D perhaps TRBD2 (7 bases). This CDR3 region has 16 residues. Germline V gene sequence: CDR1 SGDLS, CDR2 YYNGEE. Trimming shortened V by 0 bases and J by 6 bases, and 17 bases separated the two germline ends. CDR3 amino acids: CASSVVAGAQSDTQYF. The CDR3 coding sequence is TGTGCCAGCAGCGTAGTTGCGGGGGCCCAGTCGGATACGCAGTATTTT.

V gene TRBV12-3 or TRBV12-4 combines with J gene TRBJ1-1, with a possible D match to TRBD1 (5 bases). V lost 4 bases and J 5 bases, leaving 8 bases between the germline ends. This CDR3 is built from 12 residues. CDR3 bases: TGTGCCAGCAGTTGGGAGGGGACTGAAGCTTTCTTT. It codes for CASSWEGTEAFF.

CDR3 region: CASSIVRESGETQYF. Here the CDR3 DNA reads TGTGCCAGTAGTATAGTGAGGGAGAGCGGGGAGACCCAGTACTTC. This chain uses TRBV19 with TRBJ2-5, with a possible D match to TRBD2 (6 bases). Germline V lookup: CDR1 LNHDA, CDR2 SQIVND (reference sequence). The CDR3 covers 15 residues. Deletions cut 1 base from V and 5 bases from J, with 14 bases between.

The chain combines TRBV5-1 with TRBJ2-7; 9 bases match TRBD2. V lost 10 bases to trimming and J lost 0 bases; unmatched junction nucleotides: 14. Per the germline V gene, CDR1 is SGHRS and CDR2 is YFSETQ. There are 16 residues in the CDR3. The chain's CDR3 is CARRRGGGQLSYEQYF. DNA for the CDR3: TGCGCCCGCCGCCGCGGGGGGGGCCAACTCTCCTACGAGCAGTACTTC.

The CDR3 region is CASSWSRTNTEAFF. Here the CDR3 DNA reads TGTGCCAGCAGCTGGAGTAGGACTAACACTGAAGCTTTCTTT. The chain is built from TRBV5-6 and TRBJ1-1; D unresolved. This CDR3 is 14 amino acids long. V shed 3 bases and J shed 2 bases, with 11 bases lying between them. Germline V CDR1 and CDR2: SGHDT, YYEEEE.

The CDR3 DNA follows: TGTGCCAGCAGTGTTGGACTAGCGGGGGGCACAGATACGCAGTATTTT. Translating gives CASSVGLAGGTDTQYF. The chain couples TRBV6-1 to TRBJ2-3; 13 bases map to TRBD2. The trim removed 4 bases at V and 1 base at J, leaving 2 bases unmatched. The CDR3 loop spans 16 amino acids. Looked up from germline, CDR1 is MNHNS and CDR2 is SASEGT.

The table lists this clone with a count of one. In DNA form, the CDR3 reads TGTGCCAGCAGTTTATCACATACTGCCCAACAGGGTGGAGAGACCCAGTACTTC. This encodes CASSLSHTAQQGGETQYF. The J gene is TRBJ2-5, the V gene TRBV28; the D gene is possibly TRBD1 (6 bases). V was pared by 1 base and J by 4 bases, with 22 bases between. The CDR3 consists of 18 residues. Germline CDR1 is MDHEN and CDR2 is SYDVKM.

The chain recombines TRBV4-3 with TRBJ2-1; 12 positions match TRBD2. The germline CDR1 and CDR2 sequences are LGHNA and YSLEER. CDR3 length: 14 amino acids. The J segment lost 15 bases and the V segment lost 2 bases, leaving 8 bases of the junction unmatched. CDR3 nucleotide sequence: TGCGCCAGCAGCCAACAGGCTAGCGGGGGGGAAGGGTTCTTC. Protein sequence: CASSQQASGGEGFF.

The V call is TRBV10-1, the J call TRBJ1-5, with D possibly being TRBD1 (6 bases). Trimming removed 3 bases from V and 0 bases from J, with 21 bases in between. Germline V gene sequence: CDR1 WNHNN, CDR2 SYGVQD (reference sequence). The CDR3 consists of 19 residues. CDR3 amino acids: CASSEKGVWMIYSNQPQHF. The CDR3 coding sequence is TGCGCCAGCAGTGAAAAGGGGGTGTGGATGATTTATAGCAATCAGCCCCAGCATTTT.

The table lists this clone with a count of one. The rearrangement joins TRBV6-1 to TRBJ1-5; 8 nucleotides line up with TRBD1. V gave up 3 bases and J gave up 7 bases; unmatched junction bases: 5. The germline gives CDR1 MNHNS, CDR2 SASEGT. The CDR3 contains 14 residues. The CDR3 region is CASSEQQGGQPQHF. The CDR3 DNA follows: TGTGCCAGCAGTGAGCAACAGGGGGGCCAGCCCCAGCATTTT.

This clone was counted a single time. The chain couples TRBV7-2 to TRBJ2-3; TRBD1 is a possible D gene (5 bases). With 5 bases removed from V and 4 bases from J, the gap between germline ends came to 19 bases. Germline V gene lookup returns CDR1 SGHTA and CDR2 FQGNSA. This CDR3 contains 16 residues. CDR3 bases: TGTGCCAGCAGCCGCACGACAGTTAACGGCGCAGATACGCAGTATTTT. This codes for CASSRTTVNGADTQYF.

The chain joins TRBV3-1 (or the pseudogene TRBV3-2) to TRBJ2-5; D is possibly TRBD2 (6 bases). The V end was cut by 4 bases, the J end by 14 bases, with 17 bases between. The V gene's germline CDR1 is LGHDT and CDR2 YNNKEL (reference sequence). This CDR3 is built from 12 residues. The CDR3 bases are TGTGCCAGCAGCCCTACGGGGGTTTCGGCCTACTTC. It translates to CASSPTGVSAYF.

The V call is TRBV3-1 (or the pseudogene TRBV3-2), the J call TRBJ2-1; TRBD2 agrees at 12 bases. Germline values: CDR1 LGHDT, CDR2 YNNKEL (reference sequence). Trimming at V came to 1 base and at J to 0 bases, leaving 1 base not matched to a gene. This CDR3 has 17 residues. The CDR3 loop reads CASSQASGGASYNEQFF. The CDR3 DNA follows: TGTGCCAGCAGCCAAGCTAGCGGGGGGGCCTCCTACAATGAGCAGTTCTTC.

This rearrangement joins TRBV7-2 to TRBJ1-6; tentative D call: TRBD1 (5 bases). The CDR3 spans 14 residues. The V gene's germline CDR1 is SGHTA and CDR2 FQGNSA. V gave up 1 base and J gave up 12 bases, with 13 bases separating them. The CDR3 bases are TGTGCCAGCAGCTTAGATGGGGGACGGGGACCCCTCCACTTT. It translates to CASSLDGGRGPLHF.

The chain links TRBV7-3 to TRBJ2-7, with TRBD2 identical over 7 bases. Germline CDR1 reads SGHTA; CDR2 reads FQGTGA. The trim removed 8 bases at V and 7 bases at J, leaving 11 bases unmatched. This CDR3 spans 13 amino acids. The CDR3 loop reads CASASGPAGEQYF. In nucleotides, the CDR3 is TGTGCCAGCGCTAGCGGACCGGCGGGTGAGCAGTACTTC.

This clone is a singleton in its sample. The chain combines TRBV24-1 with TRBJ2-1; possible D gene TRBD1, 6 bases. The CDR3 loop spans 16 amino acids. The V gene's germline CDR1 is KGHDR and CDR2 SFDVKD. With 1 base removed from V and 5 bases from J, the gap between germline ends came to 14 bases. The CDR3 bases are TGTGCCACCAGTGATTTCGGCAGGGGATCACACAATGAGCAGTTCTTC. Amino acids: CATSDFGRGSHNEQFF.

This rearrangement joins TRBV11-2 to TRBJ1-6; tentatively, D is TRBD1 (5 bases). V lost 0 bases and J 0 bases, leaving 9 bases between the germline ends. Looked up from germline, CDR1 is SGHAT and CDR2 is FQNNGV. There are 17 residues in the CDR3. CDR3 DNA sequence: TGTGCCAGCAGCTTAGACCAGGGATTCTCCTATAATTCACCCCTCCACTTT. It translates to CASSLDQGFSYNSPLHF.

This sequence joins TRBV6-5 and TRBJ2-7, with 11 positions matching TRBD2. The germline CDR1 and CDR2 sequences are MNHEY and SVGAGI. CDR3 length: 15 residues. V dropped 6 bases and J dropped 2; count of bases not matched to a gene: 6. The DNA of the CDR3 is TGTGCCAGCAGCCGCGTAGCGGGGGGGACCTACGAGCAGTACTTC. This sequence encodes CASSRVAGGTYEQYF.